One and the same sample provided the 30 T cell receptor beta chains below, sequenced in a study of shared clonotypes between healthy human individuals. Assay used: immunoSEQ multiplex PCR; TCRdb lists only in-frame clones, some missing. Seen here are some 2,000,000 clones, over 85% observed once, and the top ten hold more than 0.1%. Specimen: naive CD4+ T cells sorted from blood. Indicated subset: CD45RA+ positively selected. The receptors derive from a man aged 18 to 29 in good health.

This clone was detected once. This sequence joins TRBV28 and TRBJ2-1; D unclear. V lost 3 bases and J lost 10, with 10 bases in between. This CDR3 is 12 amino acids long. CDR1 and CDR2 from the germline V gene are MDHEN and SYDVKM. In nucleotides, the CDR3 is TGTGCCAGCAGTTTGGTGGTAGGAGAGCAGTTCTTC. Translation: CASSLVVGEQFF.

The chain recombines TRBV29-1 with TRBJ2-1; 12 bases line up with TRBD2. Per germline, CDR1 SQVTM and CDR2 ANQGSEA. The CDR3 runs 14 residues. Trimming removed 6 bases from V and 7 bases from J; junction bases left unmatched: 7. The CDR3 spells CSVCPSGRVNEQFF. In nucleotides, the CDR3 is TGCAGCGTATGTCCTAGCGGGAGGGTAAATGAGCAGTTCTTC.

This sequence joins TRBV4-1 and TRBJ1-3, with a possible D match to TRBD1 (5 bases). Germline CDR1 reads MGHRA; CDR2 reads YSYEKL. The V end lost 0 bases, the J end lost 2 bases, and 11 bases lay between the germline ends. The CDR3 sequence is 16 residues long. The DNA of the CDR3 is TGCGCCAGCAGCCAAGAGGGACTGGGTGCTGGAAACACCATATATTTT. Translating it yields CASSQEGLGAGNTIYF.

J is TRBJ2-7 and V is TRBV7-2; 11 positions match TRBD2. Germline CDR1 is SGHTA and CDR2 is FQGNSA. The junction had 6 bases not matched to a gene; V was cut back by 5 bases and J by 3 bases. This CDR3 is built from 15 residues. CDR3 amino acids: CASSPTSGTVYEQYF. DNA of the CDR3: TGTGCCAGCAGCCCGACTAGCGGGACCGTCTACGAGCAGTACTTC. Together with reference TRBV7-2 and TRBJ2-7, the CDR3 gives the full variable domain: GAGVSQSPSNKVTEKGKDVELRCDPISGHTALYWYRQSLGQGLEFLIYFQGNSAPDKSGLPSDRFSAERTGGSVSTLTIQRTQQEDSAVYLCASSPTSGTVYEQYFGPGTRLTVT.

DNA of the CDR3: TGCAGCGCGGGGACGGCGAATCAGCCCCAGCATTTT. Residues: CSAGTANQPQHF. This chain links TRBV29-1 with TRBJ1-5; D is perhaps TRBD1 (5 bases). V lost 7 bases and J 4 bases, leaving 11 bases between the germline ends. The CDR3 has 12 amino acids. Germline-derived CDR1 and CDR2 are SQVTM and ANQGSEA.

With respect to this clone: Different DNA sequences within this sample yield the same CDR3. The chain combines TRBV30 with TRBJ2-7, with a weak D call TRBD2 (6 bases). Germline V lookup: CDR1 GTSNPN, CDR2 SVGIG (reference sequence). The CDR3 loop spans 14 amino acids. V lost 0 bases to trimming and J lost 1 base, with 10 bases between them. As DNA, the CDR3 is TGTGCCTGGAGTGTTGGCGGGGTTTCCTACGAGCAGTACTTC. Translated, it gives CAWSVGGVSYEQYF. Using reference TRBV30 and TRBJ2-7 for the parts outside the CDR3, the full variable domain is SQTIHQWPATLVQPVGSPLSLECTVEGTSNPNLYWYRQAAGRGLQLLFYSVGIGQISSEVPQNLSASRPQDRQFILSSKKLLLSDSGFYLCAWSVGGVSYEQYFGPGTRLTVT.

The V gene is TRBV28, the J gene TRBJ1-3; D is possibly TRBD1 (5 bases). Germline assignment: CDR1 MDHEN and CDR2 SYDVKM. With 5 bases removed from V and 4 bases from J, the gap between germline ends came to 15 bases. This CDR3 is 15 amino acids long. CDR3 sequence: CASSPPRGVGNTIYF. The CDR3 DNA follows: TGTGCCAGCAGTCCCCCCCGAGGGGTAGGAAACACCATATATTTT.

This chain uses TRBV9 with TRBJ1-6, with D possibly matching TRBD1 (5 bases). This CDR3 has 18 amino acids. Germline CDR1 reads SGDLS; CDR2 reads YYNGEE. Trimming shortened V by 4 bases and J by 0 bases, and 17 bases separated the two germline ends. The CDR3 DNA sequence: TGTGCCAGCAGCCCCGGGACGGCGGCGAACTCCTATAATTCACCCCTCCACTTT. It specifies CASSPGTAANSYNSPLHF.

Turning to this clone: The sample has other DNA sequences that encode this CDR3 too. The chain has TRBV6-5 and TRBJ2-7; 7 bases fit TRBD1. With V trimmed by 6 bases and J by 2 bases, 4 bases remained unmatched. There are 13 residues in the CDR3. Per the germline V gene, CDR1 is MNHEY and CDR2 is SVGAGI. CDR3 nucleotides: TGTGCCAGCAGCCGGGACAGAACCTACGAGCAGTACTTC. It yields the protein CASSRDRTYEQYF.

For the CDR3, the DNA is TGTGCCAGTAGTGCAACAGTTGCAACTAATGAAAAACTGTTTTTT. Its protein is CASSATVATNEKLFF. The chain uses TRBV19 and TRBJ1-4; D not certain. V was trimmed by 5 bases and J by 0 bases, leaving 10 bases between them. The CDR3 loop spans 15 amino acids. Germline V lookup: CDR1 LNHDA, CDR2 SQIVND (reference sequence).

This chain links TRBV28 with TRBJ1-5; possible D gene TRBD1, 6 bases. Trimming removed 6 bases from V and 3 bases from J, with 15 bases in between. Germline CDR1 is MDHEN and CDR2 is SYDVKM. This CDR3 has 15 residues. The CDR3 sequence: CASSGGRTVNQPQHF. The CDR3 coding sequence is TGTGCCAGCAGCGGGGGGAGGACAGTCAATCAGCCCCAGCATTTT.

V usage is TRBV6-1 and J usage is TRBJ2-5; unclear D gene. The germline CDR1 and CDR2 sequences are MNHNS and SASEGT. V lost 3 bases, J lost 9 bases, and 20 bases lay in between. The CDR3 has 15 residues. The CDR3 reads CASSEGPTARMAQYF. CDR3 DNA sequence: TGTGCCAGCAGTGAGGGCCCAACGGCCCGAATGGCCCAGTACTTC.

J is TRBJ1-1 and V is TRBV7-9, with a possible D match to TRBD1 (6 bases). V lost 5 bases, J lost 0 bases, and 13 bases lay in between. The CDR3 loop spans 15 amino acids. The V gene's germline CDR1 is SEHNR and CDR2 FQNEAQ (reference sequence). The CDR3 spells CASSPGTIMNTEAFF. CDR3 in DNA: TGTGCCAGCAGCCCCGGGACAATCATGAACACTGAAGCTTTCTTT.

V is TRBV14 and J is TRBJ1-1; D is uncertain. The germline V and J ends were trimmed by 4 bases and 11 bases, with 17 bases remaining between them. The CDR3 runs 13 residues. The germline V gene has CDR1 SGHDN and CDR2 FVKESK. CDR3 DNA sequence: TGTGCCAGCAGCCTAAGCCACAGAGGTGCGGCTTTCTTT. Its translation: CASSLSHRGAAFF. Supplemented by reference TRBV14 and TRBJ1-1, the full variable domain reads EAGVTQFPSHSVIEKGQTVTLRCDPISGHDNLYWYRRVMGKEIKFLLHFVKESKQDESGMPNNRFLAERTGGTYSTLKVQPAELEDSGVYFCASSLSHRGAAFFGQGTRLTVV.

The chain recombines TRBV5-1 with TRBJ2-3, with unresolved D. The CDR3 runs to 14 residues. Between the trimmed V and J ends, which lost 1 base and 2 bases, there was a span of 8 bases. CDR1 is SGHRS, CDR2 YFSETQ, per germline. CDR3 nucleotide sequence: TGCGCCAGCAGCTTGTCTATTTACACAGATACGCAGTATTTT. Translating gives CASSLSIYTDTQYF.

The chain joins TRBV30 to TRBJ1-5; D perhaps matches TRBD1 (6 bases). Germline values: CDR1 GTSNPN, CDR2 SVGIG (reference sequence). This CDR3 comprises 12 residues. V lost 7 bases, J lost 6 bases, and 13 bases lay in between. Written as DNA, the CDR3 is TGTGCCTCAACAGGGTCGTCTCAGCCCCAGCATTTT. It codes for CASTGSSQPQHF.

The chain joins TRBV7-9 to TRBJ2-2; no reliable D call. Germline values: CDR1 SEHNR, CDR2 FQNEAQ (reference sequence). Trimming left V 5 bases short and J 3 bases short, with 16 bases between. This CDR3 region has 16 residues. Here the CDR3 reads CASSPDRPRDTGELFF. The CDR3 region has the DNA TGTGCCAGCAGCCCCGATAGACCGCGAGACACCGGGGAGCTGTTTTTT. The full variable domain, its missing parts supplied by reference TRBV7-9 and TRBJ2-2, is DTGVSQNPRHKITKRGQNVTFRCDPISEHNRLYWYRQTLGQGPEFLTYFQNEAQLEKSRLLSDRFSAERPKGSFSTLEIQRTEQGDSAMYLCASSPDRPRDTGELFFGEGSRLTVL.

The chain recombines TRBV10-3 with TRBJ1-2; D unresolved. From germline, CDR1 is ENHRY and CDR2 SYGVKD. The germline V and J ends were trimmed by 10 bases and 3 bases, with 9 bases remaining between them. The CDR3 totals 11 residues. The CDR3 is CATLTDYGYTF. The CDR3 nucleotides read TGTGCCACCTTGACGGACTATGGCTACACCTTC.

The chain has TRBV6-6 and TRBJ1-2; 7 nucleotides agree with TRBD1. J gave up 8 bases and V 6 bases, and 12 bases lay outside the gene matches. CDR1 MNHNY and CDR2 SVGAGI come from the germline V gene (reference sequence). This CDR3 has 14 residues. The DNA for the CDR3 is TGTGCCAGCAGCCGACAGGGTACTGGCATCGGCTACACCTTC. Protein sequence: CASSRQGTGIGYTF.

V and J are TRBV7-6 and TRBJ2-5; the match to TRBD1 covers 7 bases. The CDR3 extends over 14 amino acids. The germline gives CDR1 SGHVS, CDR2 FNYEAQ. The ends lost 5 bases at V and 2 bases at J; junction bases unmatched: 5. The CDR3 loop is CASSPTGRQETQYF. The CDR3, as DNA: TGTGCCAGCAGCCCGACAGGGAGACAAGAGACCCAGTACTTC.

The rearrangement links TRBV29-1 to TRBJ2-5; weak D call: TRBD2 (6 bases). In germline, CDR1 is SQVTM, CDR2 ANQGSEA. Trimming shortened V by 7 bases and J by 3 bases, and 9 bases separated the two germline ends. The CDR3 has 11 amino acids. The CDR3 DNA follows: TGCAGCGCCCGGAGGGAAGAGACCCAGTACTTC. This gives the protein CSARREETQYF.

V is TRBV4-1 and J is TRBJ2-7; a weak D match, TRBD2 (5 bases). The V end lost 1 base, the J end lost 2 bases, and 12 bases lay between the germline ends. Germline V lookup: CDR1 MGHRA, CDR2 YSYEKL. CDR3 size: 15 residues. The CDR3 DNA reads TGCGCCAGCAGCCAAGTAGCGCAAAATACCTACGAGCAGTACTTC. It specifies CASSQVAQNTYEQYF.

In regard to this clone: This clone may be a read error of a much larger clone one base away. This rearrangement joins TRBV2 to TRBJ1-2; D unclear. V shed 0 bases and J shed 8 bases, with 10 bases lying between them. In germline, CDR1 is SNHLY, CDR2 FYNNEI. This CDR3 is built from 13 residues. The CDR3 loop reads CASSEALCQGYTF. The CDR3, as DNA: TGTGCCAGCAGTGAAGCGCTTTGTCAGGGCTACACCTTC.

The V call is TRBV4-2, the J call TRBJ2-7; D remains unclear. CDR1 LGHNA and CDR2 YNFKEQ come from the germline V gene. The CDR3 totals 12 residues. With 4 bases removed from V and 7 bases from J, the gap between germline ends came to 11 bases. The CDR3 DNA follows: TGTGCCAGCAGCCGGGCCTTGGGAGAGCAGTACTTC. Amino acids: CASSRALGEQYF.

Comments on this clone: Other DNA sequences in this specimen translate into the identical CDR3. The rearrangement uses TRBV28 and TRBJ2-1; D is uncertain. Germline V gene sequence: CDR1 MDHEN, CDR2 SYDVKM. The CDR3 totals 11 residues. V lost 2 bases, J lost 6 bases, and 2 bases lay in between. The CDR3 sequence: CASSLTNEQFF. As DNA, the CDR3 is TGTGCCAGCAGTTTAACCAATGAGCAGTTCTTC.

The CDR3: CAWTPPNGGREKLFF. For the CDR3, the DNA is TGTGCCTGGACCCCCCCGAACGGGGGAAGGGAAAAACTGTTTTTT. V is TRBV30 and J is TRBJ1-4; a weak D match, TRBD1 (5 bases). This CDR3 contains 15 residues. Deletions cut 4 bases from V and 8 bases from J, with 20 bases between. Germline CDR1 GTSNPN, CDR2 SVGIG (reference sequence).

The chain carries TRBV4-3 and TRBJ1-3, with 7 bases lining up with TRBD1. V trimming: 3 bases; J trimming: 4 bases; junction bases outside the gene matches: 3. CDR3 length: 14 amino acids. Germline assignment: CDR1 LGHNA and CDR2 YSLEER. The CDR3, as DNA: TGCGCCAGCAGCCAGACGGGACAGGGAAACACCATATATTTT. This codes for CASSQTGQGNTIYF.

The chain employs TRBV4-1 and TRBJ1-2; D is unclear. Trimming stripped 1 base from V and 7 bases from J, with 10 bases between. The germline V gene encodes CDR1 MGHRA and CDR2 YSYEKL. This CDR3 is built from 13 residues. Written as DNA, the CDR3 is TGCGCCAGCAGCCAAGGGTTATCAAGTGGCTACACCTTC. Its translation: CASSQGLSSGYTF.

The V gene is TRBV11-2, the J gene TRBJ1-4; possibly TRBD1 for D (6 bases). The CDR3 has 15 residues. Germline CDR1 is SGHAT and CDR2 is FQNNGV. Trimming removed 1 base from V and 6 bases from J, with 12 bases in between. CDR3 residues: CASSLVLGADEKLFF. The DNA for the CDR3 is TGTGCCAGCAGCTTAGTGCTGGGGGCTGATGAAAAACTGTTTTTT.

This clone has more than one count but fewer than ten. V gene TRBV5-1 combines with J gene TRBJ2-7; D is undetermined. V gave up 0 bases and J gave up 5 bases, with 15 bases separating them. This CDR3 is built from 15 residues. The germline V gene encodes CDR1 SGHRS and CDR2 YFSETQ. CDR3 nucleotides: TGCGCCAGCAGCTTGGACTGGGCCGACAATCACGAGCAGTACTTC. This encodes CASSLDWADNHEQYF. The whole variable domain, filled in from reference TRBV5-1 and TRBJ2-7, reads KAGVTQTPRYLIKTRGQQVTLSCSPISGHRSVSWYQQTPGQGLQFLFEYFSETQRNKGNFPGRFSGRQFSNSRSEMNVSTLELGDSALYLCASSLDWADNHEQYFGPGTRLTVT.